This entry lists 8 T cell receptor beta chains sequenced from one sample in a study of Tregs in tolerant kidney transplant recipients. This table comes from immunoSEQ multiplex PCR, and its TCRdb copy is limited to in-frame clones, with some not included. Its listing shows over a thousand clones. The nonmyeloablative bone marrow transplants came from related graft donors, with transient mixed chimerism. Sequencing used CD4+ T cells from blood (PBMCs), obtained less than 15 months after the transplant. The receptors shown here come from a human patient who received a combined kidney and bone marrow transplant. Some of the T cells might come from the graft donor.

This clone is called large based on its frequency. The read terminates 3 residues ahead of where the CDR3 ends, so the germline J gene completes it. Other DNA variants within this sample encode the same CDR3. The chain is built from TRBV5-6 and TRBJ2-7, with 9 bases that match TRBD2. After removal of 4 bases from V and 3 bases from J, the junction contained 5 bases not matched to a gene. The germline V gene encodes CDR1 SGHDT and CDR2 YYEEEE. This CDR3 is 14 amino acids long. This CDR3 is CASSLTSGYYEQYF. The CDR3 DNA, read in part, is TGTGCCAGCAGCCTGACTAGCGGATACTACGAG.

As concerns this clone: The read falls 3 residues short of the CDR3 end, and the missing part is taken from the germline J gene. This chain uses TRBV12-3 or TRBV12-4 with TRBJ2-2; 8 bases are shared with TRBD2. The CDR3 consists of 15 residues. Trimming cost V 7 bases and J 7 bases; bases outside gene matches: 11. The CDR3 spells CASNRAGALDGELFF. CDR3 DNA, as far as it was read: TGTGCCAGCAACCGAGCGGGAGCCTTAGACGGGGAG.

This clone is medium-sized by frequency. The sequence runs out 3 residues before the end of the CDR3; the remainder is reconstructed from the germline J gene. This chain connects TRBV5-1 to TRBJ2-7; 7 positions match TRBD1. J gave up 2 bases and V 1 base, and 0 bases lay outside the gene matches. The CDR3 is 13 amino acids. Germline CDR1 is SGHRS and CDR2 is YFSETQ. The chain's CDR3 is CASSLTGAYEQYF. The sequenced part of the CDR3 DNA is TGCGCCAGCAGCTTGACAGGGGCCTACGAG. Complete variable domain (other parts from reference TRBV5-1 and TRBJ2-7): KAGVTQTPRYLIKTRGQQVTLSCSPISGHRSVSWYQQTPGQGLQFLFEYFSETQRNKGNFPGRFSGRQFSNSRSEMNVSTLELGDSALYLCASSLTGAYEQYFGPGTRLTVT.

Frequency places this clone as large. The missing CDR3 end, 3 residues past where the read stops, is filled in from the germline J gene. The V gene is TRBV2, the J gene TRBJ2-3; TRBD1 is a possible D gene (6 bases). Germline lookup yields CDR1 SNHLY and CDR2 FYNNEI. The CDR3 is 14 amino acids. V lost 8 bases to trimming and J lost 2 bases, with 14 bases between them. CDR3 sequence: CASVWAGVTDTQYF. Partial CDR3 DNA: TGTGCCAGCGTTTGGGCAGGGGTCACAGATACG.

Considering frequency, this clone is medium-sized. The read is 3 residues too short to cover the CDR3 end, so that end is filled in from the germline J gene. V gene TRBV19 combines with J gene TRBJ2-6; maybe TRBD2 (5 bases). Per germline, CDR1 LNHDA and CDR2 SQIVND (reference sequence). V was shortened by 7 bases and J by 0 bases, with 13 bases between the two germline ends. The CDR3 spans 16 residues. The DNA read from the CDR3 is TGTGCCAGTATGAGGGCCCAGGACTCTGGGGCCAACGTC. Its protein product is CASMRAQDSGANV. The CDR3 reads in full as CASMRAQDSGANVLTF. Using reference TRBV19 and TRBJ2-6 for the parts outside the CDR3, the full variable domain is DGGITQSPKYLFRKEGQNVTLSCEQNLNHDAMYWYRQDPGQGLRLIYYSQIVNDFQKGDIAEGYSVSREKKESFPLTVTSAQKNPTAFYLCASMRAQDSGANVLTFGAGSRLTVL.

The part of the CDR3 DNA that was read is TGTGCCAGCAGGCTAGCGGGGGGGACCCTCGAG. Amino acid sequence: CASRLAGGTLE. The CDR3 in full is CASRLAGGTLEQYF. The chain has TRBV27 and TRBJ2-7; 12 nucleotides line up with TRBD2. The read ends 3 residues shy of where the CDR3 ends; the end is completed using the germline J gene. V was pared by 6 bases and J by 6 bases, with 6 bases of the junction left unmatched. From germline, CDR1 is MNHEY and CDR2 SMNVEV (reference sequence). The CDR3 contains 14 residues.

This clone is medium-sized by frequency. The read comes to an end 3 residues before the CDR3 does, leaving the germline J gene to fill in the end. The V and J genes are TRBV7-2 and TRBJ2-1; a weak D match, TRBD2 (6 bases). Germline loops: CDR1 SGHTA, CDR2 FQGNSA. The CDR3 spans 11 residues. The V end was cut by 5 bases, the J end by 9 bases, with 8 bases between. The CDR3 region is CASSEGLEQFF. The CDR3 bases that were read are TGTGCCAGCAGCGAGGGACTTGAG.

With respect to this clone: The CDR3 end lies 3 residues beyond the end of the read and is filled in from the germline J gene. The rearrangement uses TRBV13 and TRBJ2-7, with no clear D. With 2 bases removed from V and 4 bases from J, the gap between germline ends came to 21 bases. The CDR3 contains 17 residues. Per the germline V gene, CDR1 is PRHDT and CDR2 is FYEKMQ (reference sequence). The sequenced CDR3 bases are TGTGCCAGCAGCTTATCGGAAGACCGGCAGCTAGATTACGAG. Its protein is CASSLSEDRQLDYE. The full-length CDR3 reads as CASSLSEDRQLDYEQYF.